The 4 T cell receptor beta chains presented below share a single source sample, sequenced in a study of technical replicates of blood from a handful of donors. Generated by immunoSEQ multiplex PCR, the TCRdb table keeps only in-frame clones and is missing some. Here the sample spans 76,000 or so clones, 75% to 95% being singletons. Sequences were obtained from T cells isolated from PBMCs. Receptor source: a human donor in good health.

The chain links TRBV5-4 to TRBJ2-1, with D tentatively TRBD2 (5 bases). V was pared by 1 base and J by 7 bases, with 12 bases between. The CDR3 sequence is 14 residues long. Germline CDR1 and CDR2: SGHNT and YYREEE (reference sequence). The CDR3 loop reads CASSLSSGSNEQFF. The CDR3 region has the DNA TGTGCCAGCAGCTTGTCCTCGGGAAGTAATGAGCAGTTCTTC.

This chain uses TRBV7-7 with TRBJ2-5; 9 nucleotides match TRBD1. The trim removed 0 bases at V and 3 bases at J, leaving 8 bases unmatched. Germline lookup yields CDR1 SSHAT and CDR2 FNYEAQ (reference sequence). CDR3 length: 17 residues. CDR3 region: CASSLAVGTGIKETQYF. CDR3 bases: TGTGCCAGCAGCTTAGCTGTAGGGACAGGGATAAAAGAGACCCAGTACTTC.

The chain carries TRBV27 and TRBJ2-3; TRBD2 aligns across 7 bases. CDR1 and CDR2 (germline): MNHEY, SMNVEV (reference sequence). The CDR3 is 16 amino acids. Trimming cost V 0 bases and J 2 bases; bases outside gene matches: 5. CDR3 region: CASSLSPGGHTDTQYF. DNA for the CDR3: TGTGCCAGCAGTTTATCTCCGGGAGGCCACACAGATACGCAGTATTTT.

The chain carries TRBV7-8 and TRBJ1-5, with TRBD1 matching over 9 bases. J gave up 4 bases and V 2 bases, and 3 bases lay outside the gene matches. This CDR3 has 15 amino acids. From germline, CDR1 is SGHVS and CDR2 FQNEAQ. CDR3 in amino acids: CASSLYRGRNQPQHF. The DNA for the CDR3 is TGTGCCAGCAGCTTATACAGGGGGCGAAATCAGCCCCAGCATTTT.